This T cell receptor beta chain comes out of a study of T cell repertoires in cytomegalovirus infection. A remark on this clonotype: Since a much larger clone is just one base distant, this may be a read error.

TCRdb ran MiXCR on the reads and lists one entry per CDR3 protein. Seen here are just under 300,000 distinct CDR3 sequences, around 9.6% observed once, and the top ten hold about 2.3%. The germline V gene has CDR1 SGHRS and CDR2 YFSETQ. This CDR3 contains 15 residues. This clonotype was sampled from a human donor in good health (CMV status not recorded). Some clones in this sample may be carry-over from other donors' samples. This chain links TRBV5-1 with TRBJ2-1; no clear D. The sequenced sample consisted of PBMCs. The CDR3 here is CASSLVGTSYNEQSF. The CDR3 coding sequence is TGCGCCAGCAGCTTGGTTGGAACCTCCTACAATGAGCAGTCCTTC.